A single sample is the source of the 15 T cell receptor beta chains below, sequenced in a study of blood T cell repertoires in COVID-19. Some clones are missing from TCRdb's copy, which holds only in-frame ones; the method was immunoSEQ multiplex PCR. In the table there are under 150,000 clones, 85% of which are singletons. Sequenced input: peripheral blood. Source of these receptors: a human donor in a cohort sampled during active COVID-19.

Written as DNA, the CDR3 is TGTGCCATCAGTGACGGCGGGGGGGCGCCCGAGCAGTACTTC. It specifies CAISDGGGAPEQYF. The chain is built from TRBV10-3 and TRBJ2-7, with 9 positions matching TRBD2. V was pared by 3 bases and J by 6 bases, with 6 bases of the junction left unmatched. The CDR3 covers 14 residues. The germline V gene has CDR1 ENHRY and CDR2 SYGVKD.

The chain recombines TRBV6-5 with TRBJ1-1; D may be TRBD1 (6 bases). Between the trimmed V and J ends, which lost 7 bases and 6 bases, there was a span of 18 bases. CDR3 size: 14 residues. Looked up from germline, CDR1 is MNHEY and CDR2 is SVGAGI. The CDR3 DNA sequence: TGTGCCAGCAAGGCCCAGGGGAGCCGCCCTGAAGCTTTCTTT. Protein product: CASKAQGSRPEAFF.

Only a few counts were recorded for this clone. The V call is TRBV7-2, the J call TRBJ1-5; D remains unclear. This CDR3 region has 15 residues. V lost 1 base and J 7 bases, leaving 14 bases between the germline ends. Germline values: CDR1 SGHTA, CDR2 FQGNSA. CDR3 protein: CASSLEAQGGQPQHF. CDR3 coding DNA: TGTGCCAGCAGCTTAGAGGCACAAGGAGGCCAGCCCCAGCATTTT.

CDR3 bases: TGCGCCAGCAGCCAAGCTGGGCAGGGCATGGGAATATACGAGCAGTACTTC. Its protein product is CASSQAGQGMGIYEQYF. The chain is built from TRBV4-1 and TRBJ2-7, with a tentative D call TRBD1 (5 bases). The CDR3 length is 17 residues. CDR1 and CDR2 (germline): MGHRA, YSYEKL. V was shortened by 1 base and J by 4 bases, with 20 bases between the two germline ends.

V and J are TRBV7-2 and TRBJ1-1; D is unresolved. The CDR3 loop spans 13 amino acids. In germline, CDR1 is SGHTA, CDR2 FQGNSA. Trimming took off 5 bases at V and 8 bases at J, with 15 bases between the two ends. The CDR3 loop reads CASSNLRFAEAFF. DNA for the CDR3: TGTGCCAGCAGCAATCTCCGGTTTGCCGAAGCTTTCTTT.

This clone was seen only a few times. This sequence joins TRBV7-2 and TRBJ1-1; D uncertain. The CDR3 has 14 amino acids. Trimming removed 1 base from V and 6 bases from J, with 12 bases in between. In germline, CDR1 is SGHTA, CDR2 FQGNSA. The CDR3 nucleotides read TGTGCCAGCAGCTTAGTGCGGCAGCTGTCTGAAGCTTTCTTT. It translates to CASSLVRQLSEAFF.

This clone was seen only a few times. V gene TRBV30 combines with J gene TRBJ1-1, with TRBD1 identical over 7 bases. V trimming: 3 bases; J trimming: 11 bases; junction bases outside the gene matches: 6. The CDR3 covers 11 residues. The V gene's germline CDR1 is GTSNPN and CDR2 SVGIG (reference sequence). The CDR3 nucleotides read TGTGCCTGGAGGGGGATCAGGGGGGCTTTCTTT. It specifies CAWRGIRGAFF.

The V and J genes are TRBV6-5 and TRBJ2-7; TRBD1 aligns across 7 bases. Trimming took 7 bases from V and 1 from J; bases not matched to a gene: 7. From germline, CDR1 is MNHEY and CDR2 SVGAGI. This CDR3 contains 14 residues. CDR3 amino acids: CASTHRQGSYEQYF. For the CDR3, the DNA is TGTGCCAGCACCCACCGACAGGGTTCCTACGAGCAGTACTTC.

V is TRBV6-1 and J is TRBJ1-4; the D is unclear. V dropped 8 bases and J dropped 4 bases, with 11 bases sitting between them. The germline CDR1 and CDR2 sequences are MNHNS and SASEGT. The CDR3 is 13 amino acids. CDR3 region: CASLQEGNEKLFF. The CDR3 region has the DNA TGTGCCAGCCTTCAGGAGGGTAATGAAAAACTGTTTTTT.

This chain joins TRBV4-3 and TRBJ1-6; no reliable D call. This CDR3 has 16 residues. Germline-derived CDR1 and CDR2 are LGHNA and YSLEER. Trimming cost V 0 bases and J 9 bases, with 15 bases left between them. The CDR3 coding sequence is TGCGCCAGCAGCCAAGAAGTCCATCCCGGAGGTTCACCCCTCCACTTT. Protein: CASSQEVHPGGSPLHF.

The genes are TRBV29-1 and TRBJ2-1, with 11 bases aligning to TRBD2. The CDR3 contains 15 residues. After removal of 6 bases from V and 1 base from J, the junction contained 5 bases not matched to a gene. Germline assignment: CDR1 SQVTM and CDR2 ANQGSEA. DNA for the CDR3: TGCAGCGTCGACCGGACTAGCGGGTCCTACAATGAGCAGTTCTTC. It translates to CSVDRTSGSYNEQFF.

The CDR3 DNA is TGTGCCAGCGGAGGGGCACGGAATCAGCCCCAGCATTTT. Protein: CASGGARNQPQHF. The chain employs TRBV28 and TRBJ1-5; TRBD1 is a possible D gene (5 bases). The CDR3 has 13 residues. V shed 8 bases and J shed 4 bases, with 12 bases lying between them. CDR1 MDHEN and CDR2 SYDVKM come from the germline V gene.

This chain joins TRBV5-1 and TRBJ2-7, with D possibly matching TRBD2 (6 bases). V lost 0 bases and J lost 2, with 9 bases in between. The V gene's germline CDR1 is SGHRS and CDR2 YFSETQ. This CDR3 is built from 14 residues. CDR3 sequence reads: CASSLGGDPYEQYF. CDR3 nucleotides: TGCGCCAGCAGCTTGGGCGGGGACCCCTACGAGCAGTACTTC. Looking up the rest from reference TRBV5-1 and TRBJ2-7 gives the full variable domain: KAGVTQTPRYLIKTRGQQVTLSCSPISGHRSVSWYQQTPGQGLQFLFEYFSETQRNKGNFPGRFSGRQFSNSRSEMNVSTLELGDSALYLCASSLGGDPYEQYFGPGTRLTVT.

The genes are TRBV7-3 and TRBJ1-1; possibly TRBD1 for D (6 bases). The germline V gene has CDR1 SGHTA and CDR2 FQGTGA. Trimming left V 2 bases short and J 6 bases short, with 10 bases between. The CDR3 contains 13 residues. The CDR3 sequence: CASSLAGVSEAFF. The CDR3 DNA follows: TGTGCCAGCAGCTTAGCAGGGGTATCTGAAGCTTTCTTT.

This clone appeared a few times. The rearrangement links TRBV7-6 to TRBJ2-1; 8 bases line up with TRBD1. This CDR3 region has 15 residues. From germline, CDR1 is SGHVS and CDR2 FNYEAQ. Losses at the gene ends were 5 bases for V and 4 bases for J; bases not matched to a gene: 7. The CDR3 nucleotides are TGTGCCAGCAGCCCCCGCGGACAGGGATACAATGAGCAGTTCTTC. It encodes CASSPRGQGYNEQFF.